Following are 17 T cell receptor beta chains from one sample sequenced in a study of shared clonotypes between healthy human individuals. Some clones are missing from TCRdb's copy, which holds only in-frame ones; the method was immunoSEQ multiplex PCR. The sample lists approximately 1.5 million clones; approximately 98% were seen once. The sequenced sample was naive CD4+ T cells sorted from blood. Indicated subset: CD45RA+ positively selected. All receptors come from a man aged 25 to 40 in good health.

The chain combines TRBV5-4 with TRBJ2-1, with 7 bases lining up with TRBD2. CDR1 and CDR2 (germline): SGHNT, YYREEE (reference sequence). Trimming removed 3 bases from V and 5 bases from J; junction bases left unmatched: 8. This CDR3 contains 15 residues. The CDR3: CASSSYSGRDNEQFF. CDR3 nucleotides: TGTGCCAGCAGCTCCTATAGCGGGCGGGACAATGAGCAGTTCTTC.

The CDR3 reads CASSTTVAYEQYF. CDR3 bases: TGTGCCAGCTCAACCACCGTGGCCTACGAGCAGTACTTC. V usage is TRBV18 and J usage is TRBJ2-7, with D uncertain. Germline lookup yields CDR1 KGHSH and CDR2 LQKENI. V dropped 5 bases and J dropped 2 bases, with 10 bases sitting between them. CDR3 length: 13 amino acids.

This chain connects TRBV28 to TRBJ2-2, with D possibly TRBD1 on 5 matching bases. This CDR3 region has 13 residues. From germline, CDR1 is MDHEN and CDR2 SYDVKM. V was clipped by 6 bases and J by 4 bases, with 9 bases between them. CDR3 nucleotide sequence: TGTGCCAGCAGGGGGCACGGCACCGGGGAGCTGTTTTTT. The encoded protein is CASRGHGTGELFF. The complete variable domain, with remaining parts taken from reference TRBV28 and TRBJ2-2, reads DVKVTQSSRYLVKRTGEKVFLECVQDMDHENMFWYRQDPGLGLRLIYFSYDVKMKEKGDIPEGYSVSREKKERFSLILESASTNQTSMYLCASRGHGTGELFFGEGSRLTVL.

DNA for the CDR3: TGTGCCAGCAGCCTGGAGGGACAGGAGATCAACACTGAAGCTTTCTTT. The encoded protein is CASSLEGQEINTEAFF. The chain combines TRBV11-1 with TRBJ1-1; TRBD1 aligns across 8 bases. Germline V gene data show CDR1 as SGHAT and CDR2 as FQDESV (reference sequence). The junction had 10 bases not matched to a gene; V was cut back by 5 bases and J by 2 bases. The CDR3 totals 16 residues. Looking up the rest from reference TRBV11-1 and TRBJ1-1 gives the full variable domain: EAEVAQSPRYKITEKSQAVAFWCDPISGHATLYWYRQILGQGPELLVQFQDESVVDDSQLPKDRFSAERLKGVDSTLKIQPAELGDSAMYLCASSLEGQEINTEAFFGQGTRLTVV.

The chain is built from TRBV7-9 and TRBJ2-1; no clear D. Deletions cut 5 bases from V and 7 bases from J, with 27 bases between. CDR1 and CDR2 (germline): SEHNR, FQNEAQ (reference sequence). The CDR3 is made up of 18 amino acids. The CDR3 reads CASSTRPEFRSPRNEQFF. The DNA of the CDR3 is TGTGCCAGCAGCACCCGACCGGAATTTCGGAGCCCAAGGAATGAGCAGTTCTTC.

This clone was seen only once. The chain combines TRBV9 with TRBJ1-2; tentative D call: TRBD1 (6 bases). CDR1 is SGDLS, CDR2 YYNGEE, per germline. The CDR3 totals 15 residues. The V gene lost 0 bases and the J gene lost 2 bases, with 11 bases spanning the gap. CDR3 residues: CASSVGAGANYGYTF. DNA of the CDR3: TGTGCCAGCAGCGTAGGCGCAGGGGCAAACTATGGCTACACCTTC.

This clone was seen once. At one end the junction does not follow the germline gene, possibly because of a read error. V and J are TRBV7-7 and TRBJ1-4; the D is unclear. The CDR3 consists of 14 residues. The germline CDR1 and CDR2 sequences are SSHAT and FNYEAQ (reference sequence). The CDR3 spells CASSPLGTNEKLFF. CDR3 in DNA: TGTGCTAGCAGCCCCCTAGGTACCAATGAAAAACTGTTTTTT.

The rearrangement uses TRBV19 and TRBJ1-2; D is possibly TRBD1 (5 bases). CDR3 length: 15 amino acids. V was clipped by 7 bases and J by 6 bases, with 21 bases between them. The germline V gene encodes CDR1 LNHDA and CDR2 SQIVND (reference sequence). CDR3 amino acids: CASTRSREGRDGYTF. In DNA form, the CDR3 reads TGTGCCAGTACCCGTAGCCGGGAGGGGAGAGATGGCTACACCTTC.

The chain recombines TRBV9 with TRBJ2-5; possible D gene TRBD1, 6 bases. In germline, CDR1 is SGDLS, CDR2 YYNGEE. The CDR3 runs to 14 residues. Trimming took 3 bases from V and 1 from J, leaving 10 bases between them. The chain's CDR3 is CASSGGQLQETQYF. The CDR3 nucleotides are TGTGCCAGCAGCGGGGGACAACTCCAAGAGACCCAGTACTTC.

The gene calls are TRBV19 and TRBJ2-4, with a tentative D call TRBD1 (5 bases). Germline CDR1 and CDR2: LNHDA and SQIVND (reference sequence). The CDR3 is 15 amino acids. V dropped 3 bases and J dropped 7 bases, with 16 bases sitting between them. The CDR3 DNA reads TGTGCCAGTAGTATTTCGGGCAGGGTGATGAACATTCAGTACTTC. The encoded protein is CASSISGRVMNIQYF.

CDR3 loop: CATSRPLETQYF. The DNA of the CDR3 is TGTGCCACCAGCAGACCCCTCGAGACCCAGTACTTC. J is TRBJ2-5 and V is TRBV15; D is uncertain. Germline CDR1 is LNHNV and CDR2 is YYDKDF (reference sequence). The CDR3 runs to 12 residues. With 2 bases removed from V and 5 bases from J, the gap between germline ends came to 6 bases.

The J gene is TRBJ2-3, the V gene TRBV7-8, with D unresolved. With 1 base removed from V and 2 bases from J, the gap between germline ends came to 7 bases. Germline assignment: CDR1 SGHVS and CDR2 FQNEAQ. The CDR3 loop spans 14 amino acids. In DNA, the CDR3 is TGTGCCAGCAGCTTAGGTCCGCTCACAGATACGCAGTATTTT. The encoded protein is CASSLGPLTDTQYF.

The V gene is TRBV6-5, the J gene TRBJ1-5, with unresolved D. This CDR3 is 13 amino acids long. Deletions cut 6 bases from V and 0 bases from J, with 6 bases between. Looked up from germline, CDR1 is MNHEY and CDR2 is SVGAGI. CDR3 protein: CASRHHSNQPQHF. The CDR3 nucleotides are TGTGCCAGCAGACACCATAGCAATCAGCCCCAGCATTTT.

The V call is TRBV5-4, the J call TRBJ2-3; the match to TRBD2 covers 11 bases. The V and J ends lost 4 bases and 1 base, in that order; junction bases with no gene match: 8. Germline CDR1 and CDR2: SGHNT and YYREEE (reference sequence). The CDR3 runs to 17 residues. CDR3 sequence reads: CASSAGASGRRTDTQYF. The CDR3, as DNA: TGTGCCAGCAGCGCGGGGGCTAGCGGGAGGCGCACAGATACGCAGTATTTT.

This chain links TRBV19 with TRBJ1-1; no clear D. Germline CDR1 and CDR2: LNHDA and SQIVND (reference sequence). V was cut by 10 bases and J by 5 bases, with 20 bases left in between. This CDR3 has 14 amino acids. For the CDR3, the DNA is TGTGCCACCCAAAGGGCTCTGGTCTCGACTGAAGCTTTCTTT. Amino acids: CATQRALVSTEAFF.

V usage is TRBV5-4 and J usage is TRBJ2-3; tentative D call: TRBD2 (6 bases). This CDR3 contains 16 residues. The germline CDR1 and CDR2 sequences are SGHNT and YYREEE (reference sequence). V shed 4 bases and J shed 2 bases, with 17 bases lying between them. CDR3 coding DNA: TGTGCCAGCAGCCCGGGCGCGGGGCTATACACAGATACGCAGTATTTT. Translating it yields CASSPGAGLYTDTQYF.

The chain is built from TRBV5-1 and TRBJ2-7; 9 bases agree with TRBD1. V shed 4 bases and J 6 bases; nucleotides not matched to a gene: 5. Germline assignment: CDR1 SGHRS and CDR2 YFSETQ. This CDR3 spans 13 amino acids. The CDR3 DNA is TGCGCCAGCAGCCCTGGGACAGGGTTCGAGCAGTACTTC. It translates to CASSPGTGFEQYF.